The source of this TCR beta chain is a study of cytomegalovirus exposure and HLA in healthy donors. This PCR relied on a set of 60 Vbeta primers and 13 Jbeta primers. TCRdb's copy holds only in-frame clones and misses some; the assay was immunoSEQ multiplex PCR. The sample yields around 150,000 clones, roughly 84% seen once. The CDR3 is made up of 15 amino acids. With V trimmed by 4 bases and J by 1 base, 6 bases remained unmatched. Looked up from germline, CDR1 is SGHTA and CDR2 is FQGNSA. This chain links TRBV7-2 with TRBJ2-5; 7 bases are a match to TRBD1. Specimen: PBMCs. The TCR sequence derives from a man aged 18-30 years in good health and CMV-seropositive. The CDR3 DNA reads TGTGCCAGCAGCTCGATGGGACAGCGCCAAGAGACCCAGTACTTC. It yields the protein CASSSMGQRQETQYF.